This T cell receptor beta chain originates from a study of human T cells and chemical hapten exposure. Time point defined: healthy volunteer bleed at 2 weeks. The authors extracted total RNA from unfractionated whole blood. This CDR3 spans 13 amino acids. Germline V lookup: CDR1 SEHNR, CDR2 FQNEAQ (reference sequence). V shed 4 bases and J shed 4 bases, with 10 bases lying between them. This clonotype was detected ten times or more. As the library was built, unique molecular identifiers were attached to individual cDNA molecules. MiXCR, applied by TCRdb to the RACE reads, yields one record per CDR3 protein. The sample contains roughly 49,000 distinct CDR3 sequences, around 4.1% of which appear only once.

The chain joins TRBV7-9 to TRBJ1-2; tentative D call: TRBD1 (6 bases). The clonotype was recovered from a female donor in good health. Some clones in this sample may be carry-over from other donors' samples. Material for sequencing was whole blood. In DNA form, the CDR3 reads TGTGCCAGCAGCTCAGGGGATAGCTATGGCTACACCTTC. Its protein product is CASSSGDSYGYTF.